These 7 T cell receptor beta chains originate from one sample sequenced in a study of blood T cells in healthy people across ages. A second PCR of roughly 7 to 11 cycles used a sample-barcoded 5' primer and a J-beta primer mix. Each CDR3 protein is one row after TCRdb ran MiXCR on the 5' RACE reads. The repertoire consists of some 640,000 distinct CDR3 sequences, with 25% to 30% occurring once and the leading ten covering 15% to 19%. Sequences were obtained from blood. These receptors came from a woman of 80 years or more in good health.

The chain carries TRBV19 and TRBJ1-1; possibly TRBD1 for D (5 bases). Germline lookup yields CDR1 LNHDA and CDR2 SQIVND (reference sequence). CDR3 length: 14 amino acids. V was trimmed by 6 bases and J by 8 bases, leaving 19 bases between them. CDR3: CASSLGLGGPEAFF. Here the CDR3 DNA reads TGTGCCAGTAGCTTGGGCCTCGGGGGACCAGAAGCTTTCTTT.

This clonotype was seen at least ten times. The chain combines TRBV7-9 with TRBJ2-1; 8 bases agree with TRBD2. Germline V gene lookup returns CDR1 SEHNR and CDR2 FQNEAQ (reference sequence). The CDR3 is 15 residues long. V gave up 3 bases and J gave up 6 bases; unmatched junction bases: 7. The chain's CDR3 is CASSFTGTRVNEQFF. The CDR3 DNA reads TGTGCCAGCAGCTTTACCGGGACTAGGGTCAATGAGCAGTTCTTC.

This clonotype was recorded only once. The CDR3 reads CASSPRLAGHSTDTQYF. The CDR3 nucleotides read TGTGCCAGCAGCCCCCGACTAGCGGGGCACAGCACAGATACGCAGTATTTT. The chain carries TRBV7-6 and TRBJ2-3; 11 bases fit TRBD2. The CDR3 length is 17 residues. Germline V lookup: CDR1 SGHVS, CDR2 FNYEAQ. Trimming at V came to 5 bases and at J to 0 bases, leaving 7 bases not matched to a gene.

Comments on this clonotype: This may arise from a read error, as a much more abundant clone is one base away. CDR3: CASSQVMKTQYF. The CDR3 DNA reads TGTGCCAGCAGCCAGGTTATGAAGACCCAGTACTTC. This chain uses TRBV3-1 with TRBJ2-5, with D uncertain. This CDR3 comprises 12 residues. Trimming removed 3 bases from V and 6 bases from J, with 8 bases in between. Germline CDR1 reads LGHDT; CDR2 reads YNNKEL (reference sequence).

A remark on this clonotype: It may be a read error: a sequence one base away is much more abundant. The chain links TRBV10-3 to TRBJ1-5; TRBD1 matches at 9 bases. The CDR3 consists of 15 residues. Germline V gene lookup returns CDR1 ENHRY and CDR2 SYGVKD. In DNA form, the CDR3 reads TGTGCCACCAGTGCTGGGGACAGGGCCAATCAGCCCCAGCATTTT. It yields the protein CATSAGDRANQPQHF.

This clonotype was detected many times. CDR3 amino acids: CSARDATGVKNIQYF. CDR3 nucleotide sequence: TGCAGTGCTAGAGACGCGACAGGGGTCAAAAACATTCAGTACTTC. The rearrangement links TRBV20-1 to TRBJ2-4; 8 bases match TRBD1. CDR3 size: 15 residues. CDR1 is DFQATT, CDR2 SNEGSKA, per germline (reference sequence). V gave up 0 bases and J gave up 3 bases; unmatched junction bases: 4.

This chain uses TRBV4-1 with TRBJ2-5; 11 bases map to TRBD2. The CDR3 consists of 17 residues. Losses at the gene ends were 4 bases for V and 11 bases for J; bases not matched to a gene: 18. In germline, CDR1 is MGHRA, CDR2 YSYEKL. CDR3 sequence reads: CASSLVVAGGPLNEQYF. The CDR3 DNA reads TGCGCCAGCAGCCTCGTAGTAGCGGGGGGGCCTCTCAATGAGCAGTACTTC.